A selection of T cell receptor beta chains follows, all from one sample in a study of blood T cell repertoires in COVID-19. The table came from immunoSEQ multiplex PCR; TCRdb's copy has only in-frame clones and leaves some out. Among 97,000 or so clones listed, roughly 87% were seen once. Input material: peripheral blood. Receptors were obtained from a man aged 45-60 years with active COVID-19. Both conserved end residues are part of each CDR3. A D gene is named only where the DNA matches it firmly. Some rows mark clone size as missing; the rest say once, few, many or name a class of expanded clone.

D gene	clone size	V gene	J gene	CDR3 protein	CDR3 DNA
TRBD2	.	TRBV6-5	TRBJ2-3	CASTPGGGSDTQYF	TGTGCCAGCACCCCGGGCGGGGGGTCCGATACGCAGTATTTT
TRBD2	.	TRBV5-1	TRBJ2-7	CASSTRTGGSYEQYF	TGCGCCAGCAGCACGAGGACGGGGGGTAGTTACGAGCAGTACTTC
.	.	TRBV7-3	TRBJ1-2	CASSPTVQDYGYTF	TGTGCCAGCAGCCCCACCGTACAGGACTATGGCTACACCTTC
TRBD1	.	TRBV7-9	TRBJ1-5	CASSLGDRSNQPQHF	TGTGCCAGCAGCTTAGGGGACAGGAGTAATCAGCCCCAGCATTTT
TRBD1	.	TRBV3-1/TRBV3-2	TRBJ1-6	CASSQTGGAALHF	TGTGCCAGCAGCCAGACAGGGGGAGCGGCCCTCCACTTT
.	.	TRBV7-2	TRBJ1-6	CASSLEAGPPLHF	TGTGCCAGCAGCTTAGAGGCAGGCCCACCCCTCCACTTT
.	once	TRBV7-9	TRBJ1-5	CASSLTVNQPQHF	TGTGCCAGCAGCTTGACAGTCAATCAGCCCCAGCATTTT
.	once	TRBV6-2/TRBV6-3	TRBJ2-5	CASSPTRGLIQETQYF	TGTGCCAGCAGCCCTACGCGTGGGCTGATTCAAGAGACCCAGTACTTC
TRBD1	.	TRBV5-1	TRBJ2-7	CASSLRGQGGEQYF	TGCGCCAGCAGCTTGAGAGGACAGGGAGGCGAGCAGTACTTC
TRBD1	.	TRBV3-1/TRBV3-2	TRBJ1-2	CASSLGTGGATNYGYTF	TGTGCCAGCAGCCTTGGGACAGGGGGCGCCACTAACTATGGCTACACCTTC
.	.	TRBV18	TRBJ2-5	CASSPRSQETQYF	TGTGCCAGCTCACCACGGTCGCAGGAGACCCAGTACTTC
TRBD1	.	TRBV6-5	TRBJ1-5	CASRGQRNQPQHF	TGTGCCAGCAGGGGACAGCGCAATCAGCCCCAGCATTTT
TRBD1	.	TRBV4-3	TRBJ2-1	CASSQDRGRNEQFF	TGCGCCAGCAGCCAGGACAGGGGGCGGAATGAGCAGTTCTTC
.	.	TRBV5-1	TRBJ1-6	CASSPEGQINSPLHF	TGCGCCAGCAGCCCGGAAGGACAGATTAATTCACCCCTCCACTTT
TRBD2	.	TRBV19	TRBJ2-5	CASSWGGQETQYF	TGTGCCAGTAGTTGGGGGGGTCAAGAGACCCAGTACTTC
TRBD2	.	TRBV10-2	TRBJ2-1	CASRVWTSDNEQFF	TGCGCCAGCAGGGTTTGGACTAGCGACAATGAGCAGTTCTTC
TRBD2	few	TRBV4-1	TRBJ2-7	CASSQGLAGNYEQYF	TGCGCCAGCAGCCAAGGGCTAGCGGGGAACTACGAGCAGTACTTC
.	.	TRBV7-9	TRBJ1-2	CASSPGTTYYGYTF	TGTGCCAGCAGCCCTGGGACAACGTACTATGGCTACACCTTC
.	few	TRBV4-2	TRBJ1-6	CASSQDFNGRSPLHF	TGTGCCAGCAGCCAAGACTTCAATGGCAGGTCACCCCTCCACTTT
.	.	TRBV4-2	TRBJ2-1	CASSQEGANPVNEQFF	TGTGCCAGCAGCCAAGAAGGGGCTAACCCGGTCAATGAGCAGTTCTTC
.	.	TRBV12-3/TRBV12-4	TRBJ1-5	CASSVRAQPQHF	TGTGCCAGCAGTGTCAGGGCTCAGCCCCAGCATTTT
TRBD1	.	TRBV18	TRBJ1-5	CASSSRDRTNSGGSNQPQHF	TGTGCCAGCTCATCCCGGGACAGGACGAATAGTGGAGGGAGCAATCAGCCCCAGCATTTT
.	.	TRBV12-3/TRBV12-4	TRBJ1-2	CASSFEVDYGYTF	TGTGCCAGCAGTTTCGAGGTGGACTATGGCTACACCTTC
.	.	TRBV18	TRBJ1-6	CASSPLRDTYSPLHF	TGTGCCAGCTCACCCCTCCGGGACACCTATTCACCCCTCCACTTT
.	.	TRBV18	TRBJ2-2	CASSPPREVSGELFF	TGTGCCAGCTCACCCCCAAGAGAGGTCTCCGGGGAGCTGTTTTTT
TRBD1	.	TRBV7-9	TRBJ2-7	CASSSGTGAYEQYF	TGTGCCAGCAGCTCAGGGACAGGGGCCTACGAGCAGTACTTC
TRBD1	.	TRBV6-6	TRBJ2-3	CASSPFLGQGTADTQYF	TGTGCCAGCAGTCCGTTCCTGGGACAGGGGACGGCAGATACGCAGTATTTT
.	.	TRBV6-1	TRBJ1-5	CASSEGTVIPQHF	TGTGCCAGCAGTGAAGGGACAGTTATTCCCCAGCATTTT
.	.	TRBV25-1	TRBJ1-1	CASSGTTGFSTEAFF	TGTGCCAGCAGTGGTACTACAGGGTTCTCAACCGAAGCTTTCTTT
TRBD1	.	TRBV7-6	TRBJ2-7	CASSLDRGQGRQYF	TGTGCCAGCAGCTTAGACAGGGGGCAGGGCCGGCAGTACTTC
.	.	TRBV15	TRBJ2-1	CATSRVFWEIFYNEQFF	TGTGCCACCAGCAGAGTTTTCTGGGAGATCTTCTACAATGAGCAGTTCTTC
.	.	TRBV28	TRBJ1-6	CASSFSGSYNSPLHF	TGTGCCAGCAGTTTCTCAGGGTCCTATAATTCACCCCTCCACTTT
.	.	TRBV6-5	TRBJ1-5	CASGSRAGQPQHF	TGTGCCAGCGGGAGCCGTGCCGGTCAGCCCCAGCATTTT
TRBD1	.	TRBV4-1	TRBJ2-1	CASSQGPGTGLDNEQFF	TGCGCCAGCAGCCAGGGGCCGGGGACAGGCCTGGACAATGAGCAGTTCTTC
TRBD1	.	TRBV7-9	TRBJ1-6	CASSLMRGNRGNSPLHF	TGTGCCAGCAGCTTAATGCGCGGGAACAGGGGTAATTCACCCCTCCACTTT
.	.	TRBV5-5	TRBJ2-2	CASNPTPTSGLGELFF	TGTGCCAGCAACCCCACCCCCACTTCGGGGTTGGGGGAGCTGTTTTTT
.	.	TRBV2	TRBJ1-1	CASSDGEGQVNTEAFF	TGTGCCAGCAGTGATGGGGAGGGGCAGGTGAACACTGAAGCTTTCTTT